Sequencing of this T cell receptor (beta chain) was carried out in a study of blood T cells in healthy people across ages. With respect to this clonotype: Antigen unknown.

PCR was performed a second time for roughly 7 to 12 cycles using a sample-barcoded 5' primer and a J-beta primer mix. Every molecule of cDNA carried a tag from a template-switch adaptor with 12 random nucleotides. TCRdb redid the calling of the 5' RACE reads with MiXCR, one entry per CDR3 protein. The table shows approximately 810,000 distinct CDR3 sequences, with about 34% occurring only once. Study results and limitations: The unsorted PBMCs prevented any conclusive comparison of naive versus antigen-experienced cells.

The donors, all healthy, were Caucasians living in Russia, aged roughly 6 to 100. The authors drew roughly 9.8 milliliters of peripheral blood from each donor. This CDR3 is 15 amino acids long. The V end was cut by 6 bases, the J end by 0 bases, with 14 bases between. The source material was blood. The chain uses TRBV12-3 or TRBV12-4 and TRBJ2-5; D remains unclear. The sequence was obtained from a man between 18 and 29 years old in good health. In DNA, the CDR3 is TGTGCCAGCAGGATGTCGGGCGCCGACCAAGAGACCCAGTACTTC. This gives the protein CASRMSGADQETQYF.